A single sample is the source of the 5 T cell receptor beta chains below, sequenced in a study of CD8+ T cells in alopecia areata. Described treatment: oral pan-JAK inhibitor, 5-10 mg twice daily. Reverse transcribed after extraction, RNA yielded cDNA as the sequencing template. Profiling relied on immunoSEQ multiplex PCR, and the TCRdb table lists in-frame clones only, not all of them. The sample gives more than 100,000 clones, around 56% of which show up once; about 0.5% is in the top ten. This specimen consisted of CD4+ T cells sorted from blood, obtained at week 4, from a patient treated with tofacitinib. The receptors were sampled from a human donor with alopecia areata.

This clone was seen a few times. The V gene is TRBV27, the J gene TRBJ1-5, with D perhaps matching TRBD1 (6 bases). This CDR3 is built from 14 residues. V was shortened by 7 bases and J by 2 bases, with 12 bases between the two germline ends. The V gene's germline CDR1 is MNHEY and CDR2 SMNVEV (reference sequence). The CDR3 region is CASKVGAGNQPQHF. The CDR3 DNA follows: TGTGCCAGCAAGGTGGGGGCTGGCAATCAGCCCCAGCATTTT.

For the CDR3, the DNA is TGTGCCAGCAGTTTAATTTCGTCGGCCGGGGAGCTGTTTTTT. Translated, it gives CASSLISSAGELFF. J is TRBJ2-2 and V is TRBV27, with D uncertain. The V gene's germline CDR1 is MNHEY and CDR2 SMNVEV (reference sequence). The CDR3 runs to 14 residues. V lost 2 bases, J lost 6 bases, and 10 bases lay in between.

CDR3 coding DNA: TGTGCCAGCAGTGAATATTGGCCAAACACCGGGGAGCTGTTTTTT. It specifies CASSEYWPNTGELFF. V and J are TRBV25-1 and TRBJ2-2; no clear D. Looked up from germline, CDR1 is MGHDK and CDR2 is SYGVNS. The CDR3 is 15 residues long. The V end was cut by 0 bases, the J end by 2 bases, with 7 bases between.

V is TRBV4-1 and J is TRBJ1-4, with 9 bases lining up with TRBD1. V trimming: 0 bases; J trimming: 7 bases; junction bases outside the gene matches: 6. The CDR3 consists of 16 residues. Germline CDR1 is MGHRA and CDR2 is YSYEKL. CDR3 amino acids: CASSQDPGTGSEKLFF. DNA for the CDR3: TGCGCCAGCAGCCAAGACCCCGGGACAGGGAGTGAAAAACTGTTTTTT.

The chain joins TRBV11-2 to TRBJ1-4, with 11 bases identical to TRBD1. V shed 5 bases, J shed 8 bases, and the junction held 4 bases outside the gene matches. From germline, CDR1 is SGHAT and CDR2 FQNNGV. The CDR3 runs to 14 residues. CDR3 residues: CASSQDRGREKLFF. For the CDR3, the DNA is TGTGCCAGCAGCCAGGACAGGGGGCGCGAAAAACTGTTTTTT.